The entry below describes one T cell receptor (beta chain). The entry originates in a study of control samples from healthy donors and cancer patients. TCRdb's copy holds only in-frame clones and misses some; the assay was immunoSEQ multiplex PCR. The sample gives some 150,000 clones, around 90% of which show up once; under 4% is in the top ten. The CDR3 sequence is 17 residues long. The V segment lost 0 bases and the J segment 5 bases; nucleotides outside the gene matches: 10. From germline, CDR1 is LNHNV and CDR2 YYDKDF (reference sequence). The origin of this receptor is a man aged 25 to 40 in good health. The chain is built from TRBV15 and TRBJ2-3, with 8 bases identical to TRBD2. The source material was blood. CDR3 in DNA: TGTGCCACCAGCAGAGATCGGGGGGGGGCCCTGGTAGATACGCAGTATTTT. Its translation is CATSRDRGGALVDTQYF.